These 10 T cell receptor beta chains came from one sample sequenced in a study of T cell clusters in autoimmune cytopenias. TRB rearrangements were amplified by touch-down multiplex PCR with mixed TRB-A/B primers. From its re-call of the multiplex PCR reads, TCRdb lists each CDR3 protein once, without DNA. The listing records nearly 15,000 distinct CDR3 sequences. TRB was amplified from about 250 ng of peripheral blood genomic DNA per sample. These records were also assigned to another study, of T cell repertoires in aging, cancer and after chemotherapy.

The sample consisted of peripheral blood. The source is a human donor in good health.

The chain carries TRBV18 and TRBJ1-5; the TCRdb D gene call, TRBD1, has no DNA to confirm it. The CDR3 is 13 amino acids. Germline CDR1 and CDR2: KGHSH and LQKENI. The CDR3 sequence is CASSQDRSQPQHF.

Frequency places this clonotype as medium-sized. The rearrangement uses TRBV19 and TRBJ2-5; TCRdb's D call, TRBD1, is unchecked because there is no DNA. Germline V gene data show CDR1 as LNHDA and CDR2 as SQIVND (reference sequence). The CDR3 contains 14 residues. The chain's CDR3 is CASSSRDLPETQYF.

The chain is built from TRBV6-2 or TRBV6-3 and TRBJ2-3; the TRBD2 assignment by TCRdb is unverifiable without DNA. The germline V gene has CDR1 MNHEY and CDR2 SVGEGT. The CDR3 has 15 residues. CDR3 residues: CASSHWGSGRDTQYF.

The chain is built from TRBV30 and TRBJ2-1; the TRBD1 assignment by TCRdb is unverifiable without DNA. Germline-derived CDR1 and CDR2 are GTSNPN and SVGIG (reference sequence). The CDR3 runs 15 residues. CDR3 region: CAWILRGHRVDEQFF.

The rearrangement joins TRBV5-1 to TRBJ2-2. The CDR3 loop spans 14 amino acids. Germline V gene lookup returns CDR1 SGHRS and CDR2 YFSETQ. CDR3 region: CASRREGETGELFF.

V usage is TRBV6-6 and J usage is TRBJ1-1; the TCRdb call, TRBD1, lacks DNA for checking. Germline V gene data show CDR1 as MNHNY and CDR2 as SVGAGI (reference sequence). This CDR3 spans 16 amino acids. CDR3 amino acids: CASGIGTGGQRERAFF.

The chain combines TRBV7-9 with TRBJ2-2; the TCRdb call, TRBD2, lacks DNA for checking. The CDR3 is made up of 16 amino acids. The germline V gene encodes CDR1 SEHNR and CDR2 FQNEAQ (reference sequence). This CDR3 is CASSLPGLSHTGELFF.

The V gene is TRBV12-3 or TRBV12-4, the J gene TRBJ2-1; the TRBD1 assignment by TCRdb is unverifiable without DNA. This CDR3 region has 16 residues. The CDR3 reads CASSSRLTEAFDEQFF.

The rearrangement links TRBV6-4 to TRBJ2-1; TCRdb returns TRBD2, unconfirmable since there is no DNA. Germline V gene lookup returns CDR1 MRHNA and CDR2 SNTAGT. The CDR3 has 14 residues. The CDR3 sequence: CASSETSGTAEQFF.

The gene calls are TRBV10-3 and TRBJ1-2; the TCRdb D gene call, TRBD1, has no DNA to confirm it. Looked up from germline, CDR1 is ENHRY and CDR2 is SYGVKD. The CDR3 is 14 residues long. The CDR3 protein is CAISEGQANYGYTF.